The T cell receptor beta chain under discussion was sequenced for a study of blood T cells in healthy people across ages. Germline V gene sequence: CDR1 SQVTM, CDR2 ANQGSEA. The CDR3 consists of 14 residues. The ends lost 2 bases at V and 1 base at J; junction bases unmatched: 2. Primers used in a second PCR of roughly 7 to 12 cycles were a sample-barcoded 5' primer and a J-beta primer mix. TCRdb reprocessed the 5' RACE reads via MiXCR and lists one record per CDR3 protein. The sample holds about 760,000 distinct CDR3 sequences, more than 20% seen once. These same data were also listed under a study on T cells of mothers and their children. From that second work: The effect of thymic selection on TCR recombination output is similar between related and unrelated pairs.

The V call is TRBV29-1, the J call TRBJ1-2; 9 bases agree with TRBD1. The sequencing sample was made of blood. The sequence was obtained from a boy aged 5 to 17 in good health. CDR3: CSVERDRDNYGYTF. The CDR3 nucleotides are TGCAGCGTTGAAAGGGACAGGGATAACTATGGCTACACCTTC.